Listed here is a single T cell receptor (beta chain). What it binds is unknown. The entry originates in a study of T cells expressing NK-cell markers. Study-wide results and caveats: The study found dominant NKG2C+ clonotypes at about 1.0-7.5% of CD8+ T cells in about six donors. Several of the donors also had these clonotypes leading their CD3+CD56-NKG2C+ fraction.

TCRdb re-called the 5' RACE reads and catalogs CDR3 proteins one per entry, DNA excluded. The sample totals under 200,000 distinct CDR3 sequences. This CDR3 has 14 amino acids. The specimen was blood T cells: a sorted CD56 or NKG2C T cell subset, CD4+ or CD8+ T cells, or bulk PBMC T cells (not recorded which). This clonotype was obtained from a woman between 18 and 69 years old in good health. V is TRBV12-3 or TRBV12-4 and J is TRBJ1-2; the D call of TRBD1 rests on TCRdb alone, since no DNA is present to check it. The CDR3 here is CASRPGGKNYGYTF.